This TCR beta chain was profiled in a study of long-term antiretroviral therapy in people with HIV. Germline loops: CDR1 MNHNS, CDR2 SASEGT. The CDR3 consists of 15 residues. The germline V and J ends were trimmed by 1 base and 0 bases, with 10 bases remaining between them. In the case of this clone: What it recognizes is unknown.

Study-wide points: Narrower CDR3 length ranges marked HIV repertoires relative to controls. Clones that expanded before ART (that is, prior to treatment) dominated the repertoire at all time points.

immunoSEQ v3.0 was run at survey level. In sequencing, about 35,000-50,000 T-cell genomes per sample were targeted. Using immunoSEQ multiplex PCR, the repertoire was profiled, and TCRdb retains in-frame clones only, with some absent. Found here are fewer than 40,000 clones, about 86% of them singletons; the top ten hold around 3.9%. The V call is TRBV6-1, the J call TRBJ2-7; D is undetermined. The receptor was derived from a woman aged 18 to 35 with HIV. The sequences come from unsorted PBMCs, collected just before starting antiretroviral therapy. The CDR3 nucleotides read TGTGCCAGCAGTGAAGAGGGCACTTCCTCCTACGAGCAGTACTTC. Translated: CASSEEGTSSYEQYF.